This TCR beta chain was observed in a study of T cell changes during pregnancy in multiple sclerosis (dated by TCRdb to the late 2010s). Background for the entire study: Changes in the T cell repertoire over the course of pregnancy were examined in this study in women with multiple sclerosis.

V loses 6 bases of germline sequence and J loses 4 bases, and the interval between the two ends is 13 bases. From the cysteine up to the phenylalanine, the CDR3 has a length of 14 residues. The sequence is cut down to CDR3 DNA, 42 bases in frame from base 1. In the germline V gene, CDR1 corresponds to KGHSH and CDR2 to LQKENI. The library came from the immunoSEQ multiplex PCR assay. TCRdb re-hosts the immuneACCESS table, in-frame sequences only. Its copies lack some clones; in the studies checked, an unresolved V gene accounts for under half of them, and the cause for the rest is not known. This sample gives about 70,000 clones in total; roughly 89% of them show up just once. Approximately 1.3% of the sample is held by the ten biggest clonotypes. Notes on this clone: Its antigen is currently not known. Base qualities are not provided; no much larger clone lies one nucleotide away.

The sequence derives from a female donor in good health, enrolled as a control in a pregnancy study. The sequence links TRBV18 to TRBJ1-5; matching of 5 bases hints at TRBD1 as the D gene. The sample consisted of peripheral blood, taken in the third trimester of pregnancy. The CDR3 region: CASSEAQGNQPQHF. The DNA sequence is TGTGCCAGCTCCGAAGCTCAGGGTAATCAGCCCCAGCATTTT.